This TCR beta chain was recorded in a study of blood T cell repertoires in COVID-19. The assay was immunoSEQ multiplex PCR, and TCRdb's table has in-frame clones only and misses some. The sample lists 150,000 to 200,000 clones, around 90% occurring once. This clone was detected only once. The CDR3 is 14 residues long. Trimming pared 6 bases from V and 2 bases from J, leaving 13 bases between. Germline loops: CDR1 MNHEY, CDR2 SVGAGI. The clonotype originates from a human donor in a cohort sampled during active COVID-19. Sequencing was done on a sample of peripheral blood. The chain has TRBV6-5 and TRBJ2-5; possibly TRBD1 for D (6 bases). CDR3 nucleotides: TGTGCCAGCAGCGTACAGGGAATACAAGAGACCCAGTACTTC. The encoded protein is CASSVQGIQETQYF.